The 30 T cell receptor beta chains reported below all come from one sample, sequenced in a study of cytomegalovirus exposure and HLA in healthy donors. The primer mix had 60 Vbeta and 13 Jbeta primers. Produced via immunoSEQ multiplex PCR; TCRdb's table is partial and in-frame only. This table holds fewer than 200,000 clones, around 82% found once. The sequenced sample consisted of PBMCs. The receptor source for this set is a woman aged 25 to 39 in good health and CMV-seropositive.

This clone has just one count. V is TRBV5-1 and J is TRBJ1-2, with D hard to call. Trimming left V 4 bases short and J 3 bases short, with 10 bases between. The CDR3 runs 13 residues. CDR1 and CDR2 from the germline V gene are SGHRS and YFSETQ. The CDR3 bases are TGCGCCAGCAGCCCTGGCTTGGACTATGGCTACACCTTC. Its translation is CASSPGLDYGYTF.

V and J are TRBV27 and TRBJ2-7; D perhaps matches TRBD2 (5 bases). Trimming shortened V by 4 bases and J by 3 bases, and 10 bases separated the two germline ends. This CDR3 contains 13 residues. Germline V gene lookup returns CDR1 MNHEY and CDR2 SMNVEV (reference sequence). In nucleotides, the CDR3 is TGTGCCAGCAGTTACCGGGGTTACTACGAGCAGTACTTC. Translated: CASSYRGYYEQYF.

The CDR3: CASSPTGFGGYTF. CDR3 nucleotides: TGTGCCAGCAGCCCGACAGGTTTTGGCGGCTACACCTTC. The chain combines TRBV16 with TRBJ1-2; TRBD1 might be the D (6 bases). V dropped 4 bases and J dropped 8 bases, with 14 bases sitting between them. The CDR3 runs 13 residues. Germline CDR1 reads KGHSY; CDR2 reads FQNENV.

V is TRBV9 and J is TRBJ1-2; D may be TRBD1 (6 bases). The germline V gene encodes CDR1 SGDLS and CDR2 YYNGEE. The CDR3 has 16 amino acids. V lost 4 bases to trimming and J lost 1 base, with 17 bases between them. The CDR3 region is CASSQDRPTINYGYTF. In DNA, the CDR3 is TGTGCCAGCAGCCAGGACAGACCGACTATTAACTATGGCTACACCTTC.

This clone has only a few counts. The rearrangement uses TRBV5-4 and TRBJ1-1; D is possibly TRBD1 (5 bases). This CDR3 region has 14 residues. Germline-derived CDR1 and CDR2 are SGHNT and YYREEE (reference sequence). V lost 0 bases to trimming and J lost 3 bases, with 9 bases between them. CDR3 in DNA: TGTGCCAGCAGCTTGGGCAGGGCTTACACTGAAGCTTTCTTT. Protein product: CASSLGRAYTEAFF.

The V gene is TRBV4-2, the J gene TRBJ2-3; 9 positions match TRBD2. After removal of 0 bases from V and 6 bases from J, the junction contained 13 bases not matched to a gene. The CDR3 runs to 18 residues. Germline V CDR1 and CDR2: LGHNA, YNFKEQ. The CDR3 protein is CASSQDPLAGTVQDTQYF. CDR3 DNA: TGTGCCAGCAGCCAAGATCCCCTAGCGGGGACCGTTCAGGATACGCAGTATTTT.

DNA for the CDR3: TGTGCCAGCAGCTTAGGTAGCGGGATGAGGACAGATACGCAGTATTTT. Its translation is CASSLGSGMRTDTQYF. The genes are TRBV7-2 and TRBJ2-3, with 8 bases lining up with TRBD2. Germline V CDR1 and CDR2: SGHTA, FQGNSA. The CDR3 covers 16 residues. V dropped 1 base and J dropped 3; count of bases not matched to a gene: 6.

This clone has just one count. V usage is TRBV6-6 and J usage is TRBJ2-1; the match to TRBD2 covers 7 bases. Germline values: CDR1 MNHNY, CDR2 SVGAGI (reference sequence). The junction had 0 bases not matched to a gene; V was cut back by 5 bases and J by 5 bases. There are 12 residues in the CDR3. The CDR3 spells CASSAGDNEQFF. The CDR3 DNA follows: TGTGCCAGCAGTGCGGGGGACAATGAGCAGTTCTTC.

The chain combines TRBV10-3 with TRBJ1-1; D is perhaps TRBD1 (6 bases). Trimming removed 7 bases from V and 2 bases from J, with 8 bases in between. The CDR3 loop spans 12 amino acids. CDR1 ENHRY and CDR2 SYGVKD come from the germline V gene. CDR3 residues: CAITGGNTEAFF. The CDR3 DNA sequence: TGTGCCATCACGGGGGGCAACACTGAAGCTTTCTTT.

V usage is TRBV7-9 and J usage is TRBJ2-7; D perhaps matches TRBD2 (6 bases). Germline V lookup: CDR1 SEHNR, CDR2 FQNEAQ (reference sequence). This CDR3 has 16 residues. With 1 base removed from V and 2 bases from J, the gap between germline ends came to 15 bases. The CDR3 protein is CASSLGGVLRAYEQYF. The CDR3 nucleotides read TGTGCCAGCAGCTTAGGCGGGGTCCTTAGGGCCTACGAGCAGTACTTC.

The V gene is TRBV27, the J gene TRBJ2-4, with no clear D. The CDR3 is 15 residues long. Germline CDR1 reads MNHEY; CDR2 reads SMNVEV (reference sequence). V was pared by 6 bases and J by 0 bases, with 12 bases between. CDR3 DNA sequence: TGTGCCAGCAGCCCCCTGACTGTAGCCAAAAACATTCAGTACTTC. This sequence encodes CASSPLTVAKNIQYF.

Only one count was recorded for this clone. V is TRBV6-5 and J is TRBJ2-7, with 10 positions matching TRBD1. The germline V gene encodes CDR1 MNHEY and CDR2 SVGAGI. This CDR3 comprises 14 residues. V trimming: 4 bases; J trimming: 7 bases; junction bases outside the gene matches: 7. CDR3 protein: CASSWGQGPGEQYF. The CDR3 coding sequence is TGTGCCAGCAGTTGGGGACAGGGGCCGGGGGAGCAGTACTTC.

V and J are TRBV28 and TRBJ1-5; the D is unclear. This CDR3 contains 15 residues. Trimming removed 5 bases at V and 5 bases at J, with 16 bases between. Per germline, CDR1 MDHEN and CDR2 SYDVKM. The CDR3: CASSHAGVGDQPQHF. CDR3 DNA sequence: TGTGCCAGCAGTCACGCCGGGGTGGGCGATCAGCCCCAGCATTTT. The variable domain in full, completed from reference TRBV28 and TRBJ1-5, reads DVKVTQSSRYLVKRTGEKVFLECVQDMDHENMFWYRQDPGLGLRLIYFSYDVKMKEKGDIPEGYSVSREKKERFSLILESASTNQTSMYLCASSHAGVGDQPQHFGDGTRLSIL.

This clone occurred a few times. This sequence joins TRBV4-3 and TRBJ1-4; D gene ambiguous. Per the germline V gene, CDR1 is LGHNA and CDR2 is YSLEER. V lost 4 bases to trimming and J lost 4 bases, with 7 bases between them. The CDR3 sequence is 13 residues long. For the CDR3, the DNA is TGCGCCAGCAGCCCGGTTAATAATGAAAAACTGTTTTTT. This encodes CASSPVNNEKLFF.

The chain combines TRBV7-9 with TRBJ1-3; maybe TRBD1 (6 bases). The germline V and J ends were trimmed by 9 bases and 1 base, with 10 bases remaining between them. Germline V gene data show CDR1 as SEHNR and CDR2 as FQNEAQ (reference sequence). This CDR3 is 13 amino acids long. CDR3 DNA: TGTGCCAGTACAGGGTCATCTGGAAACACCATATATTTT. This translates into CASTGSSGNTIYF.

The chain uses TRBV15 and TRBJ2-7; 12 bases fit TRBD1. V trimming: 0 bases; J trimming: 4 bases; junction bases outside the gene matches: 10. Germline CDR1 is LNHNV and CDR2 is YYDKDF (reference sequence). This CDR3 spans 18 amino acids. The CDR3 sequence is CATSRDRPPGQGAYEQYF. The CDR3 nucleotides read TGTGCCACCAGCAGAGATCGCCCCCCGGGACAGGGGGCGTACGAGCAGTACTTC.

In this sample, this clone turned up once. The chain is built from TRBV19 and TRBJ2-3; tentative D call: TRBD2 (5 bases). CDR1 and CDR2 (germline): LNHDA, SQIVND (reference sequence). This CDR3 contains 14 residues. V was shortened by 3 bases and J by 0 bases, with 7 bases between the two germline ends. CDR3 in amino acids: CASSMRTSTDTQYF. Written as DNA, the CDR3 is TGTGCCAGTAGTATGAGGACTAGCACAGATACGCAGTATTTT. Full variable domain (rest looked up from reference TRBV19 and TRBJ2-3): DGGITQSPKYLFRKEGQNVTLSCEQNLNHDAMYWYRQDPGQGLRLIYYSQIVNDFQKGDIAEGYSVSREKKESFPLTVTSAQKNPTAFYLCASSMRTSTDTQYFGPGTRLTVL.

This clone was found a few times. The chain couples TRBV13 to TRBJ2-3, with 7 bases identical to TRBD1. This CDR3 spans 16 amino acids. Trimming removed 5 bases from V and 1 base from J; junction bases left unmatched: 9. The germline CDR1 and CDR2 sequences are PRHDT and FYEKMQ (reference sequence). This chain's CDR3 is CASSHPGQYGTDTQYF. The CDR3 nucleotides are TGTGCCAGCAGCCACCCGGGACAGTACGGCACAGATACGCAGTATTTT.

The chain couples TRBV19 to TRBJ2-5, with D possibly TRBD1 on 5 matching bases. The ends were cut back, 2 bases at V and 5 bases at J, with 12 bases in the middle. Germline values: CDR1 LNHDA, CDR2 SQIVND (reference sequence). The CDR3 is 14 amino acids. The CDR3 DNA reads TGTGCCAGTAGTATAAGGGGCTTTGGGGAGACCCAGTACTTC. This translates into CASSIRGFGETQYF.

V gene TRBV11-3 combines with J gene TRBJ2-5, with 10 nucleotides matching TRBD1. TRBJ2-7 matches the DNA end more closely, so the J call is doubtful. Germline loops: CDR1 SGHNT, CDR2 YENEEA. This CDR3 spans 14 amino acids. CDR3 bases: TGTGCCAGCAGCTACCGGACAGGGGGGTACGAGCAGTACTTC. Its protein is CASSYRTGGYEQYF.

This chain connects TRBV7-2 to TRBJ2-2, with TRBD1 matching 7 bases. Trimming cost V 5 bases and J 5 bases; bases outside gene matches: 8. From germline, CDR1 is SGHTA and CDR2 FQGNSA. There are 15 residues in the CDR3. DNA for the CDR3: TGTGCCAGCAGCCCCGCCGGGACAGTAACCGGGGAGCTGTTTTTT. Residues: CASSPAGTVTGELFF.

The count of this clone is one. The V gene is TRBV18, the J gene TRBJ2-2, with a weak D call TRBD1 (6 bases). Trimming stripped 2 bases from V and 2 bases from J, with 9 bases between. CDR3 length equals 15 residues. CDR1 is KGHSH, CDR2 LQKENI, per germline. The chain's CDR3 is CASSPGGPNTGELFF. DNA of the CDR3: TGTGCCAGCTCACCAGGGGGCCCCAACACCGGGGAGCTGTTTTTT.

The J gene is TRBJ2-7, the V gene TRBV28; 7 bases are a match to TRBD1. V was clipped by 5 bases and J by 2 bases; unmatched bases: 6. The CDR3 runs 14 residues. Per germline, CDR1 MDHEN and CDR2 SYDVKM. Here the CDR3 reads CASSEGQAAYEQYF. In DNA, the CDR3 is TGTGCCAGCAGTGAAGGACAGGCCGCCTACGAGCAGTACTTC.

The chain couples TRBV4-2 to TRBJ1-3; D gene ambiguous. Between the trimmed V and J ends, which lost 4 bases and 1 base, there was a span of 17 bases. The CDR3 contains 17 residues. CDR1 is LGHNA, CDR2 YNFKEQ, per germline. The CDR3 loop is CASSPPRGPFSGNTIYF. The CDR3 DNA is TGTGCCAGCAGCCCACCCCGAGGGCCCTTTTCTGGAAACACCATATATTTT.

DNA of the CDR3: TGTGCCAGCAATATAAACAGGGCGGGTAGTTACGAGCAGTACTTC. Its protein product is CASNINRAGSYEQYF. The chain recombines TRBV28 with TRBJ2-7, with D possibly being TRBD1 (6 bases). CDR1 and CDR2 (germline): MDHEN, SYDVKM. Trimming removed 7 bases from V and 4 bases from J, with 20 bases in between. The CDR3 is made up of 15 amino acids. Full variable domain (remainder filled in from reference TRBV28 and TRBJ2-7): DVKVTQSSRYLVKRTGEKVFLECVQDMDHENMFWYRQDPGLGLRLIYFSYDVKMKEKGDIPEGYSVSREKKERFSLILESASTNQTSMYLCASNINRAGSYEQYFGPGTRLTVT.

The chain combines TRBV30 with TRBJ2-7; TRBD2 aligns across 8 bases. The CDR3 is made up of 15 amino acids. Germline CDR1 is GTSNPN and CDR2 is SVGIG (reference sequence). V was pared by 4 bases and J by 2 bases, with 10 bases of the junction left unmatched. The CDR3 loop reads CAWTMGLGVAYEQYF. DNA of the CDR3: TGTGCCTGGACCATGGGACTAGGTGTGGCCTACGAGCAGTACTTC.

V and J are TRBV9 and TRBJ2-7; D is possibly TRBD2 (5 bases). The length of the CDR3 is 13 residues. Per the germline V gene, CDR1 is SGDLS and CDR2 is YYNGEE. V lost 2 bases to trimming and J lost 5 bases, with 11 bases between them. This chain's CDR3 is CASSVRDRDEQYF. The DNA of the CDR3 is TGTGCCAGCAGCGTTCGGGATCGAGACGAGCAGTACTTC. The full variable domain, with the rest looked up from reference TRBV9 and TRBJ2-7, is DSGVTQTPKHLITATGQRVTLRCSPRSGDLSVYWYQQSLDQGLQFLIQYYNGEERAKGNILERFSAQQFPDLHSELNLSSLELGDSALYFCASSVRDRDEQYFGPGTRLTVT.

This clone was seen once. The chain has TRBV19 and TRBJ2-7, with 9 positions matching TRBD1. In germline, CDR1 is LNHDA, CDR2 SQIVND (reference sequence). CDR3 size: 17 residues. V dropped 4 bases and J dropped 0; count of bases not matched to a gene: 10. The CDR3 sequence is CASSRGTGGSSSYEQYF. In DNA, the CDR3 is TGTGCCAGTAGTAGAGGAACAGGGGGCTCAAGCTCCTACGAGCAGTACTTC.

The rearrangement joins TRBV5-6 to TRBJ2-7; D ambiguous. The CDR3 is 13 amino acids. Trimming removed 0 bases at V and 2 bases at J, with 6 bases between. Germline assignment: CDR1 SGHDT and CDR2 YYEEEE. CDR3 region: CASSLGGTYEQYF. As DNA, the CDR3 is TGTGCCAGCAGCTTGGGCGGTACCTACGAGCAGTACTTC.

The rearrangement uses TRBV2 and TRBJ2-3; 10 bases are shared with TRBD1. V dropped 3 bases and J dropped 4; count of bases not matched to a gene: 13. This CDR3 region has 18 residues. Per germline, CDR1 SNHLY and CDR2 FYNNEI. The CDR3 sequence: CASSEETGGGGFSDTQYF. CDR3 nucleotide sequence: TGTGCCAGCAGTGAGGAGACAGGGGGCGGAGGCTTTTCAGATACGCAGTATTTT.